This TCR beta chain came from a study of blood T cell repertoires in COVID-19. The wider study: Donors in the United States, Italy and Spain gave samples during acute or convalescent COVID-19. From T cells, B-cell-depleted T cells, or PBMCs came the material, which was cDNA or gDNA.

Per the original methods: Nucleated cell number was recorded as an estimate derived from reference gene primer amplification. The method was immunoSEQ multiplex PCR; TCRdb's version includes in-frame clones alone and lacks a portion of them. D and trimming come from the DNA, and the V and J calls and clone size come from that table. The sample lists 200,000 or so clones; 81% were seen once. V was trimmed by 8 bases and J by 6 bases, leaving 14 bases between them. The CDR3 is made up of 12 amino acids. Germline CDR1 reads MNHEY; CDR2 reads SVGAGI. The rearrangement uses TRBV6-5 and TRBJ2-7, with D possibly matching TRBD2 (6 bases). Sequencing input: peripheral blood. This TCR came from a woman aged 80 or over with COVID-19, enrolled during active disease. Written as DNA, the CDR3 is TGTGCCAGCCGGGACTCCCCGGGCGAGCAGTACTTC. This codes for CASRDSPGEQYF.